The next 19 T cell receptor beta chains were all read from a single sample in a study of shared clonotypes between healthy human individuals. The method was immunoSEQ multiplex PCR; TCRdb's version includes in-frame clones alone and lacks a portion of them. Seen here are under 650,000 clones, 90% to 96% observed once, and the top ten hold about 0.054%. Sequenced sample: naive CD4+ T cells sorted from blood. Subset defined: CD45RA+ positively selected. All receptors derive from a woman in her thirties in good health.

V gene TRBV5-4 combines with J gene TRBJ2-7; 10 bases are shared with TRBD2. The V gene end was trimmed by 2 bases and the J gene end by 3 bases; junction bases not matched to a gene: 8. The V gene's germline CDR1 is SGHNT and CDR2 YYREEE (reference sequence). The CDR3 totals 16 residues. CDR3 region: CASSFYLAGELYEQYF. The CDR3 DNA is TGTGCCAGCAGCTTCTATCTAGCGGGGGAGCTCTACGAGCAGTACTTC.

The V gene is TRBV11-1, the J gene TRBJ2-1, with D perhaps TRBD1 (5 bases). V was shortened by 8 bases and J by 8 bases, with 13 bases between the two germline ends. CDR3 length: 12 amino acids. Per the germline V gene, CDR1 is SGHAT and CDR2 is FQDESV (reference sequence). CDR3 amino acids: CASSTIGDEQFF. In DNA, the CDR3 is TGTGCCAGCTCGACAATAGGGGATGAGCAGTTCTTC.

The V gene is TRBV5-1, the J gene TRBJ2-1, with 9 nucleotides matching TRBD2. After removal of 0 bases from V and 8 bases from J, the junction contained 6 bases not matched to a gene. Looked up from germline, CDR1 is SGHRS and CDR2 is YFSETQ. The CDR3 consists of 15 residues. The CDR3 reads CASSLVAGGRHEQFF. The CDR3 DNA reads TGCGCCAGCAGCTTGGTGGCGGGAGGGAGGCATGAGCAGTTCTTC.

This clone was detected only once. V gene TRBV10-3 combines with J gene TRBJ2-1, with D tentatively TRBD2 (7 bases). The CDR3 is 17 amino acids. Between the trimmed V and J ends, which lost 3 bases and 7 bases, there was a span of 22 bases. Germline CDR1 is ENHRY and CDR2 is SYGVKD. CDR3 sequence reads: CAISDSLGGGGDNEQFF. CDR3 coding DNA: TGTGCCATCAGTGATTCCCTGGGCGGAGGGGGGGATAATGAGCAGTTCTTC.

This clone is a singleton in its sample. This chain links TRBV18 with TRBJ1-3; a weak D match, TRBD1 (5 bases). The length of the CDR3 is 16 residues. Trimming stripped 6 bases from V and 1 base from J, with 16 bases between. The germline gives CDR1 KGHSH, CDR2 LQKENI. The chain's CDR3 is CASSRGTDYSGNTIYF. DNA of the CDR3: TGTGCCAGCTCCAGAGGGACGGATTATTCTGGAAACACCATATATTTT.

CDR3 sequence: CASSLRRTGELFF. CDR3 nucleotides: TGTGCCAGCAGTTTAAGGCGGACCGGGGAGCTGTTTTTT. The rearrangement joins TRBV28 to TRBJ2-2; D gene unclear. V was pared by 2 bases and J by 5 bases, with 6 bases between. Germline-derived CDR1 and CDR2 are MDHEN and SYDVKM. This CDR3 is 13 amino acids long.

This chain links TRBV7-2 with TRBJ1-3; D uncertain. V was shortened by 1 base and J by 0 bases, with 16 bases between the two germline ends. CDR1 and CDR2 (germline): SGHTA, FQGNSA. The CDR3 contains 18 residues. CDR3 nucleotides: TGTGCCAGCAGCTTAGGGCCTGGGAAGGGCCTCTCTGGAAACACCATATATTTT. Translating gives CASSLGPGKGLSGNTIYF.

The rearrangement links TRBV5-6 to TRBJ2-5, with 8 bases matching TRBD1. Trimming took 4 bases from V and 5 from J; bases not matched to a gene: 13. The CDR3 length is 16 residues. Germline-derived CDR1 and CDR2 are SGHDT and YYEEEE. DNA of the CDR3: TGTGCCAGCAGCACCGAAGCAACAGGGGGACCGGAGACCCAGTACTTC. Amino acids: CASSTEATGGPETQYF.

The table lists this clone with a count of one. J is TRBJ2-6 and V is TRBV7-9, with D possibly matching TRBD1 (5 bases). Germline V gene lookup returns CDR1 SEHNR and CDR2 FQNEAQ (reference sequence). This CDR3 has 17 residues. Trimming shortened V by 0 bases and J by 0 bases, and 9 bases separated the two germline ends. The CDR3 DNA sequence: TGTGCCAGCAGCTTAGCGCAGGGTGTCTCTGGGGCCAACGTCCTGACTTTC. Amino acid sequence: CASSLAQGVSGANVLTF.

The chain uses TRBV2 and TRBJ2-3; D might be TRBD2 (5 bases). CDR1 and CDR2 (germline): SNHLY, FYNNEI. CDR3 length: 15 residues. V was trimmed by 8 bases and J by 2 bases, leaving 17 bases between them. The CDR3 loop is CASLLLEEVTDTQYF. CDR3 in DNA: TGTGCCAGCTTGCTACTAGAGGAAGTCACAGATACGCAGTATTTT. The full variable domain, with the rest looked up from reference TRBV2 and TRBJ2-3, is EPEVTQTPSHQVTQMGQEVILRCVPISNHLYFYWYRQILGQKVEFLVSFYNNEISEKSEIFDDQFSVERPDGSNFTLKIRSTKLEDSAMYFCASLLLEEVTDTQYFGPGTRLTVL.

This sequence joins TRBV27 and TRBJ2-7; TRBD2 aligns across 8 bases. V lost 8 bases to trimming and J lost 5 bases; unmatched junction nucleotides: 14. The CDR3 extends over 15 amino acids. Germline values: CDR1 MNHEY, CDR2 SMNVEV (reference sequence). The CDR3 sequence: CASEPRAGGFHEQYF. The CDR3 DNA follows: TGTGCCAGCGAGCCACGGGCGGGGGGATTCCACGAGCAGTACTTC.

The chain links TRBV19 to TRBJ1-2; 7 bases match TRBD1. Germline V gene sequence: CDR1 LNHDA, CDR2 SQIVND (reference sequence). CDR3 length equals 14 residues. V shed 6 bases and J 6 bases; nucleotides not matched to a gene: 10. CDR3 in amino acids: CASSWDPGQNGYTF. Here the CDR3 DNA reads TGTGCCAGTAGCTGGGATCCGGGACAGAATGGCTACACCTTC.

The CDR3 loop is CASSLIWGSNQPQHF. DNA for the CDR3: TGTGCCAGCAGTTTAATCTGGGGGAGCAATCAGCCCCAGCATTTT. The J gene is TRBJ1-5, the V gene TRBV28, with TRBD1 as a possible D gene (5 bases). This CDR3 is built from 15 residues. V lost 2 bases and J 1 base, leaving 9 bases between the germline ends. Germline V gene data show CDR1 as MDHEN and CDR2 as SYDVKM.

This chain links TRBV5-1 with TRBJ1-3; D is ambiguous. Trimming stripped 4 bases from V and 3 bases from J, with 8 bases between. The CDR3 covers 13 residues. CDR1 is SGHRS, CDR2 YFSETQ, per germline. The CDR3 coding sequence is TGCGCCAGCAGCGGGTCGGGTGGAAACACCATATATTTT. It codes for CASSGSGGNTIYF.

The V call is TRBV6-5, the J call TRBJ2-3; D is unresolved. Trimming removed 1 base at V and 7 bases at J, with 15 bases between. The germline gives CDR1 MNHEY, CDR2 SVGAGI. This CDR3 contains 15 residues. CDR3 coding DNA: TGTGCCAGCAGTTACTTGGGCCCATCGCCCTATACGCAGTATTTT. Its protein product is CASSYLGPSPYTQYF.

In this sample, this clone turned up once. The chain combines TRBV6-1 with TRBJ2-2, with D hard to call. The V end lost 8 bases, the J end lost 0 bases, and 7 bases lay between the germline ends. This CDR3 is built from 13 residues. Germline loops: CDR1 MNHNS, CDR2 SASEGT. The CDR3 reads CASASTNTGELFF. The CDR3 DNA is TGTGCCAGCGCTTCTACGAACACCGGGGAGCTGTTTTTT.

This chain connects TRBV11-2 to TRBJ2-2, with D maybe TRBD2 (6 bases). CDR3 size: 15 residues. V gave up 3 bases and J gave up 7 bases, with 15 bases separating them. Germline CDR1 and CDR2: SGHAT and FQNNGV. CDR3 nucleotide sequence: TGTGCCAGCAGCTTTCTCGGGGGTTCCTTCGGGGAGCTGTTTTTT. Translation gives CASSFLGGSFGELFF.

The chain combines TRBV29-1 with TRBJ1-5; a possible D gene is TRBD1 (5 bases). CDR1 and CDR2 (germline): SQVTM, ANQGSEA. Trimming pared 4 bases from V and 1 base from J, leaving 11 bases between. The CDR3 spans 14 residues. This CDR3 reads CSVGMGGSNQPQHF. The CDR3 DNA reads TGCAGCGTTGGTATGGGGGGAAGCAATCAGCCCCAGCATTTT. Full variable domain (rest looked up from reference TRBV29-1 and TRBJ1-5): SAVISQKPSRDICQRGTSLTIQCQVDSQVTMMFWYRQQPGQSLTLIATANQGSEATYESGFVIDKFPISRPNLTFSTLTVSNMSPEDSSIYLCSVGMGGSNQPQHFGDGTRLSIL.

This chain joins TRBV5-1 and TRBJ1-2; no clear D. The ends were cut back, 0 bases at V and 8 bases at J, with 8 bases in the middle. The length of the CDR3 is 12 residues. The germline gives CDR1 SGHRS, CDR2 YFSETQ. CDR3 DNA sequence: TGCGCCAGCAGCTTGGGGAACGACGGCTACACCTTC. Amino acids: CASSLGNDGYTF.